This T cell receptor (beta chain) was profiled in a study of STAT3 mutations in large granular lymphocyte leukemia (dated by TCRdb to between 2019 and 2020). About the investigation overall: About half of the T-LGLL patients who underwent longitudinal sequencing carried canonical activating STAT3 mutations. Over half of the T-LGLL patients were given one or more immunosuppressive therapy regimens, and approximately 41% of the treated patients had a hematologic response. Serial deep sequencing of TCRbeta CDR3 and STAT3 was performed in patients with T-cell large granular lymphocyte leukemia to reconstruct clonal hierarchy and dynamics. From an initial cohort of 200 to 250 LGL patients, around 17 representative T-LGLL cases were picked for longitudinal TCRbeta and STAT3 sequencing. As controls within the study, a couple of patients with natural killer LGL leukemia were also sequenced longitudinally. On average, sequencing was done at more than 3 time points per patient, with the number of samplings ranging from 2 to 8. What the work shows at the level of the full study, not this receptor alone: Linking therapy response to changes in TCR clonal burden was complicated by variable intervals between samplings and by differing treatment regimens. Every T-LGLL patient showed at least one immunodominant TCRbeta clonotype, and about half showed multiple immunodominant subclonotypes. TCR clonotype switching after therapy was seen in about 35% of the 18 patients, with all newly emerging clones being STAT3 wild type. The burden of the dominant TCR clone was higher than the STAT3 mutant burden in several patients, which suggests that the STAT3 mutation arose secondarily inside a clone that had already expanded. Persisting codominant clonotypes in some patients meant a small but highly pathogenic clone may have been missed. Because no samples were available when a clone first appeared, clonal expansion was inferred from samplings taken at other points.

From the cysteine up to the phenylalanine, the CDR3 has a length of 13 residues. This entry keeps only the CDR3 DNA: 39 bases, framed from base 1. V gives up 9 bases and J gives up 2 bases, and the segment between their germline ends measures 11 bases. The germline V gene (reference sequence) supplies CDR1 LNHDA and CDR2 SQIVND. This clone was picked up a small number of times. What antigen it recognizes has not been identified. No base-level quality is on record; no much larger clone is a single base apart. The same DNA, extracted from blood mononuclear cells, served for both TCR sequencing and STAT3 sequencing. TCRbeta libraries were sequenced on an Illumina MiSeq, averaging roughly 41,000 productive templates per sample. The immunoSEQ assay, which uses multiplex PCR amplification, was used to generate TCRbeta CDR3 libraries. The paper's data handling went like this. Repertoire diversity was calculated as previously defined, with values near 0 taken to indicate extremely monoclonal samples. TCRdb provides this immuneACCESS table in a form limited to in-frame rearrangements. Some clones are lacking; in checked studies, under half of them reflect an unresolved V gene, and why the rest are absent is not known. V, J and clone size are taken as reported in that table, and D and trimming were inferred from the DNA itself. This sample comprises over a thousand clones, around 46% of them detected only once. The ten largest clones add up to under 60% of the sample.

The chain couples TRBV19 to TRBJ1-5; too little of a D gene remains to name it. Specimen: peripheral blood mononuclear cells. This receptor was identified in a male patient aged 50 or older with T-cell large granular lymphocyte leukemia. Some clones in this sample may be carry-over from other donors' samples. The age is the age at diagnosis. The CDR3 has the sequence CASRELGNQPQHF. The sequenced DNA is TGTGCCAGCAGAGAGCTGGGCAATCAGCCCCAGCATTTT.